This is a list of T cell receptor beta chains from one sample in a study of T cell responses to AZD1222 COVID-19 vaccine. Method: immunoSEQ multiplex PCR; TCRdb's copy keeps in-frame clones and lacks some. The sample gives 95,000 to 100,000 clones, about nine tenths of which show up once; about 15% is in the top ten. Sequences were derived from peripheral blood, sampled 28 days after the second AZD1222 dose. These receptors originate from an adult who received the AZD1222 COVID-19 vaccine. Both conserved end residues are part of each CDR3. A D gene is named only where the DNA matches it firmly. Clone size is shown for a subset of rows, as once, few, many or a class of expanded clone.

D gene	V gene	clone size	J gene	CDR3 DNA	CDR3 protein
TRBD2	TRBV2	NA	TRBJ2-2	TGTGCCAGCAGGTATTACCCTAGCGGAGGTAACACCGGGGAGCTGTTTTTT	CASRYYPSGGNTGELFF
NA	TRBV19	NA	TRBJ1-1	TGTGCCAGTAGTATTGTAGGGGCTGGGACTGAAGCTTTCTTT	CASSIVGAGTEAFF
NA	TRBV27	NA	TRBJ1-2	TGTGCCAGCAGTTTATCCGGCGGGGGGACGGCTAACTATGGCTACACCTTC	CASSLSGGGTANYGYTF
NA	TRBV30	NA	TRBJ1-4	TGTGCCTGGAGTGAGATTCAGATTGGTGAAAAACTGTTTTTT	CAWSEIQIGEKLFF
NA	TRBV11-1	once	TRBJ2-7	TGTGCCAGCAGTTATGAGATTGACCCCTACGAGCAGTACTTC	CASSYEIDPYEQYF
NA	TRBV20-1	NA	TRBJ1-5	TGCAGTGCTGGGGGGAGACATTTT	CSAGGRHF
NA	TRBV27	NA	TRBJ1-5	TGTGCCAGCAGTTTGTCCGCCAATCAGCCCCAGCATTTT	CASSLSANQPQHF
NA	TRBV27	once	TRBJ1-2	TGTGCCAGCAGTTTCTACAATAACTATGGCTACACCTTC	CASSFYNNYGYTF
TRBD2	TRBV12-3/TRBV12-4	NA	TRBJ2-1	TGTGCCAGCAGTTTGCTAGCGGAGGCCTCCCAGTTCTTC	CASSLLAEASQFF
NA	TRBV21-1	NA	TRBJ2-2	TGTGCCAGCAGCAAAGGGGACAGGGAAACCGGGGAGCTGTTTTTT	CASSKGDRETGELFF
TRBD2	TRBV3-1/TRBV3-2	NA	TRBJ2-5	TGTGCCAGCAGCCAAACCCTAAGCGGGGCGGAGACCCAGTACTTC	CASSQTLSGAETQYF
NA	TRBV7-2	NA	TRBJ1-1	TGTGCCAGCAGCTTAGAGTTCAGGAACACTGAAGCTTTCTTT	CASSLEFRNTEAFF
NA	TRBV5-1	NA	TRBJ2-1	TGCGCCAGCAGCTTGGGCGGACTAAACTCCTACAATGAGCAGTTCTTC	CASSLGGLNSYNEQFF
NA	TRBV12-3/TRBV12-4	NA	TRBJ1-1	TGTGCCAGCAGTGTCGGGGATCGGGCACAAGCTTTCTTT	CASSVGDRAQAFF
TRBD1	TRBV10-1	NA	TRBJ1-2	TGCGCCAGCAGTGGCGATCGAGGAACCCGGACAGGCTATGGCTACACCTTC	CASSGDRGTRTGYGYTF
NA	TRBV19	NA	TRBJ1-2	TGTGCCAGTAGGACCCGGACGCTTGGCTACACCTTC	CASRTRTLGYTF
NA	TRBV29-1	once	TRBJ1-3	TGCAGCGTTGAAGATTTGGGGGGAGGAAACACCATATATTTT	CSVEDLGGGNTIYF
NA	TRBV12-3/TRBV12-4	NA	TRBJ1-1	TGTGCCAGCATCCCGGACAGAGGTGAAGCTTTCTTT	CASIPDRGEAFF
NA	TRBV15	few	TRBJ2-7	TGTGCCACCAGCAGAGGTACAGGGTACGAGCAGTACTTC	CATSRGTGYEQYF
NA	TRBV18	NA	TRBJ1-3	TGTGCCAGCTCGGACGGACTCTCCTCTGGAAACACCATATATTTT	CASSDGLSSGNTIYF
NA	TRBV10-1	few	TRBJ2-5	TGCGCCAGCAGTGATGACAACCAAGAGACCCAGTACTTC	CASSDDNQETQYF
TRBD1	TRBV5-1	few	TRBJ2-1	TGCGCCAGCAGCCTACAGGGGATTTCCTACAATGAGCAGTTCTTC	CASSLQGISYNEQFF
NA	TRBV6-5	once	TRBJ2-7	TGTGCCAGCAGACAAACAGGGCCCTACGAGCAGTACTTC	CASRQTGPYEQYF
TRBD1	TRBV27	NA	TRBJ1-5	TGTGCCAGCAGTTTAGGCACAGGGGGCGATCAGCCCCAGCATTTT	CASSLGTGGDQPQHF
TRBD1	TRBV19	NA	TRBJ1-2	TGTGCCAGTAGTACCGGACAGGGAGGCGCTATTTCCTATGGCTACACCTTC	CASSTGQGGAISYGYTF
NA	TRBV27	NA	TRBJ2-7	TGTGCCAGCAGTTTTCGGGTGCCCTACGAGCAGTACTTC	CASSFRVPYEQYF
NA	TRBV27	NA	TRBJ1-2	TGTGCCAGCAGTTTAAAAGCTCCGGGGTCGGGGACTGGCTACACCTTC	CASSLKAPGSGTGYTF
NA	TRBV19	NA	TRBJ2-2	TGTGCCAGTATCGGGCGGGTCACCGGGGAGCTGTTTTTT	CASIGRVTGELFF
NA	TRBV7-8	once	TRBJ1-5	TGTGCCAGCAGCTTACCGGACAGCCCCAATCAGCCCCAGCATTTT	CASSLPDSPNQPQHF
NA	TRBV28	NA	TRBJ1-4	TGTGCCAGCACAGGAGGGGAAGCAACTAATGAAAAACTGTTTTTT	CASTGGEATNEKLFF
NA	TRBV20-1	NA	TRBJ2-3	TGCAGTGCCGATAGAGGAGATACGCAGTATTTT	CSADRGDTQYF
NA	TRBV14	NA	TRBJ2-7	TGTGCCAGCAGCCAGGAACAGGCCTACTCCTACGAGCAGTACTTC	CASSQEQAYSYEQYF
NA	TRBV5-1	NA	TRBJ1-6	TGCGCCAGCAGCCCCGAAGGGTTTTATAATTCACCCCTCCACTTT	CASSPEGFYNSPLHF
NA	TRBV19	NA	TRBJ1-2	TGTGCCAGTACCTCCTACGGAGTCTCGGATGGCTACACCTTC	CASTSYGVSDGYTF
NA	TRBV3-1/TRBV3-2	NA	TRBJ1-1	TGTGCCAGCCGTGGATTGAACACTGAAGCTTTCTTT	CASRGLNTEAFF
TRBD2	TRBV5-4	NA	TRBJ2-7	TGTGCCAGCCGTTTAGCGGGAGGGCCCTACGAGCAGTACTTC	CASRLAGGPYEQYF
TRBD2	TRBV5-6	NA	TRBJ2-7	TGTGCCAGCAGCTCCCGGGGGGTGCAGTACTTC	CASSSRGVQYF
NA	TRBV11-3	NA	TRBJ1-1	TGTGCCAGCAGCCTCGGACAGAACACTGAAGCTTTCTTT	CASSLGQNTEAFF
NA	TRBV5-1	once	TRBJ2-7	TGCGCCAGCAGCTTGGCTGACAGCTCCTACGAGCAGTACTTC	CASSLADSSYEQYF
TRBD1	TRBV19	NA	TRBJ2-7	TGTGCCAGTAGTCTCCGGACAGGGGGGACCTACGAGCAGTACTTC	CASSLRTGGTYEQYF
TRBD2	TRBV15	NA	TRBJ2-5	TGTGCCATTGGGGCTAGCGGGAGCGGTGAGCAAGAGACCCAGTACTTC	CAIGASGSGEQETQYF
NA	TRBV7-2	NA	TRBJ1-6	TGTGCCAGCAGCTCCCGAAGTAATTCACCCCTCCACTTT	CASSSRSNSPLHF
NA	TRBV23-1	once	TRBJ2-7	TGCGCCAGCAGTCAGCGAGGGATCGCCTACGAGCAGTACTTC	CASSQRGIAYEQYF
NA	TRBV18	NA	TRBJ2-7	TGTGCCAGCTCACCCCAGTCAAGGTACGAGCAGTACTTC	CASSPQSRYEQYF
TRBD1	TRBV6-5	NA	TRBJ1-2	TGTGCCAGCAGAAGGGAGTACAAGGGGGCGTATGGCTACACCTTC	CASRREYKGAYGYTF
NA	TRBV27	NA	TRBJ1-2	TGTGCCAGCAGTACAGGGACACTTGGCTACACCTTC	CASSTGTLGYTF
NA	TRBV28	NA	TRBJ1-4	TGTGCCAGCTTTAAGTCAGCTAATGAAAAACTGTTTTTT	CASFKSANEKLFF
NA	TRBV11-3	NA	TRBJ2-3	TGTGCCAGCAGTCCAGCGGCTAGCACAGATACGCAGTATTTT	CASSPAASTDTQYF
TRBD1	TRBV18	NA	TRBJ1-1	TGTGCCAGCTCACCTGACATTCTCAGGGGGCGGGGGACTGAAGCTTTCTTT	CASSPDILRGRGTEAFF